This T cell receptor (beta chain) was observed in a study of blood T cell repertoires in COVID-19. About the study: Researchers got acute and convalescent COVID-19 samples from the United States, Italy and Spain. PBMCs, B-cell-depleted T cells, or T cells were the source of the cDNA or gDNA that made up the material.

V lost 3 bases to trimming and J lost 2 bases; unmatched junction nucleotides: 8. This CDR3 is 16 amino acids long. CDR1 and CDR2 from the germline V gene are DFQATT and SNEGSKA (reference sequence). The authors' processing: Researchers report that nucleated cell counts were estimated from reference gene primer amplification. The protocol was immunoSEQ multiplex PCR, while the TCRdb copy is restricted to in-frame clones and leaves out a portion. V, J and clone size reflect that table, while D and trimming were determined from the DNA. The sample lists fewer than 500,000 clones, about nine tenths occurring once.

The genes are TRBV20-1 and TRBJ1-5, with 9 bases fitting TRBD1. The sequencing sample was made of peripheral blood. This clonotype was obtained from a woman in her 30s with active or convalescent COVID-19. The CDR3 bases are TGCAGTGCTAGTACACAGGGACAGGGCGGCAATCAGCCCCAGCATTTT. As protein: CSASTQGQGGNQPQHF.